The clone carrying this T cell receptor (beta chain) was counted a few times. The authors' processing: Scientists estimated how many nucleated cells there were by amplifying reference gene primers. Repertoires were generated with immunoSEQ multiplex PCR, while TCRdb's copy carries only in-frame clones and drops some. V and J calls and clone size are given by that table; D and trimming were obtained from the DNA. The top ten clones hold roughly 5% of a sample with 200,000 to 250,000 clones, around 80% of them seen once. This CDR3 is built from 15 residues. V was shortened by 4 bases and J by 2 bases, with 14 bases between the two germline ends. Germline V lookup: CDR1 LGHNA, CDR2 YSLEER. The sample is drawn from a study of blood T cell repertoires in COVID-19. Study information: The United States, Italy and Spain provided the acute and convalescent COVID-19 samples. The analysed material was cDNA or gDNA that came from T cells, B-cell-depleted T cells, or PBMCs.

The clonotype originates from a woman aged 55-75 years who had recovered from COVID-19. The V call is TRBV4-3, the J call TRBJ1-2; D possibly corresponds to TRBD1 (5 bases). What was sequenced was peripheral blood. Here the CDR3 DNA reads TGCGCCAGCAGCCCCGGAGGGGCGGAGAACTATGGCTACACCTTC. Its protein is CASSPGGAENYGYTF.